This entry concerns a single T cell receptor (beta chain). The clone's antigen remains unknown. Per-base qualities were not stored, and no clone one base away is much larger. These data come from a study of cytomegalovirus exposure and HLA in healthy donors (dated by TCRdb to about 2017). Background on the whole study: An earlier analysis of approximately 600 of the donors reported about 290 Gb of sequence data and roughly 110 million unique TCR beta sequences from 150 million to 200 million T cells. Roughly 300 gigabases of sequencing data and tens of millions of unique TCR sequences were included in an early release covering roughly 600 HLA-typed donors. Of the roughly 400 genotyped donors, 81% fell in the genetic ancestry cluster associated with self-reported Caucasian donors. The aim of the study was to test whether cataloging public T cell receptors could identify signatures of past pathogen exposure. The T cell repertoires of around 670 subjects were profiled by immunosequencing and related to cytomegalovirus serostatus. Along with the approximately 670-subject first cohort, a separate validation cohort of 120 different subjects was used. To predict cytomegalovirus infection status, the study combined high-throughput TCR immunosequencing, statistical association of individual TCRs with disease status, and machine learning. To study patterns of TCR occurrence, a later analysis re-analyzed previously published TCR beta repertoires from 600 to 750 donors and added high-resolution HLA genotyping. In the later analysis, no new phenotypic data were used to find candidate immune exposures; instead, reliance was placed on TCR beta sequences and their occurrence across donors. An earlier analysis of 450 to 750 of the donors used high-throughput TCR beta sequencing to judge whether each TCR beta V gene segment behaved as functional or pseudogenic. Donor age, sex, ethnicity and CMV serostatus were collected together with the repertoire data. In a later genetic analysis, genome-wide SNP genotypes for about three fifths of the 666 donors were used, and that subset was treated as a discovery cohort. Every discovery cohort repertoire had been produced on one sequencing platform. HLA typing covered class I and class II loci at four-digit resolution. Typing coverage varied by locus: roughly 620-640 donors for A, B, C, DRB1 and DQB1; some 520 for DQA1; around 610 for DPA1; fewer than 480 for DPB1. Four to six DR-DQ haplotypes were handled as single units for association and clustering, since linkage in the cohort was strong. Across approximately 420 genotyped donors of the cohort, an average of about 240,000 unique TCR beta nucleotide sequences per donor were sequenced, and approximately 19% of those sequences were non-productive.

The protocol used for the library was the immunoSEQ multiplex PCR assay. A mixture of 60 forward primers for TCR Vbeta segments and 13 reverse primers for TCR Jbeta segments was used in the multiplex PCR. The CDR3 region of rearranged TCR beta genes was amplified from genomic DNA by a multiplex PCR assay. Amplified TCR beta libraries were sequenced as 87-base-pair reads on the Illumina HiSeq System. From the authors' description of their analysis: A later analysis tallied 75 million to 95 million unique TCR beta chains across the 550 to 850 repertoires, and approximately 12 million of those chains were shared by two or more donors. To remove PCR and sequencing errors, raw reads were error-corrected and collapsed into unique sequences using a nearest-neighbor algorithm that merged closely related sequences. CDR3 sequences were aligned to IMGT reference sequences to assign V, D and J gene segments. Each retained sequence needed at least a six-nucleotide match to both a V gene segment and a J gene segment. Rearrangements were classified as productive when the CDR3 lacked stop codons and remained in frame with V and J, and all other rearrangements were classified as non-productive. CDR3 was defined according to IMGT convention as the region running from the second conserved V-encoded cysteine to the conserved J-encoded phenylalanine. Sequences without an unambiguous match to a single V gene segment were excluded from the earlier analysis of 450 to 750 of the donors. An earlier analysis of about 590 of the donors classified V segments as functional when productive rearrangements were above 56.7% and as segregating when the standard deviation between donors was above 5%. A statistical classification framework was built for diagnosing cytomegalovirus status from the catalog of TCR beta chain sequences. In a later analysis, TCR nucleotide sequences were compared against IMGT/GENE-DB human TR gene sequences so that V and J genes could be assigned. A later analysis assigned CDR3 sequences and most-parsimonious VDJ recombination scenarios with the TCRdist pipeline. In a later analysis, each TCR beta chain was defined by its CDR3 amino acid sequence together with its V-gene family, and reads without a unique V-gene family were excluded. To address suspected cross-contamination and a sequencing artifact, a later analysis removed 550 to 750 highly shared, low-generation-probability nucleotide sequences. For each public chain, a later analysis derived a clonal expansion index from normalized ranks of inferred template counts within each repertoire. In a later analysis, generation probabilities were computed using a VDJ recombination model fitted to out-of-frame rearrangements, and the results were checked against IGoR. Hypergeometric tests were used in a later analysis to score TCR-TCR, TCR-HLA and TCR-CMV co-occurrence, with a repertoire-size bias correction applied to the TCR pairs. False discovery rates were estimated in a later analysis by permuting HLA or CMV assignments 20 times. In a later analysis, co-occurring TCRs were grouped using DBSCAN, and TCRdist sequence similarity was added for clustering within HLA-allele-positive subsets. For co-occurrence clustering, repertoires with fewer than 30,000 or more than 120,000 public chains were excluded, along with a handful of repertoires with anomalous nucleotide sharing. The clones in this table, taken by TCRdb from immuneACCESS, are in-frame only. Not every clone is retained; where verified, under half of the shortfall comes from an unresolved V gene, and the cause of the rest is unknown. That table supplies the V and J calls and clone size; D and trimming were determined from the DNA. In this sample the table shows more than 140,000 clones, over 75% of which occur a single time. The ten largest clones take up approximately 6% of the sample.

The trim is 3 bases for V and 0 bases for J, with a gap of 12 bases between the germline ends. The germline V gene specifies MNHEY as CDR1 and SVGAGI as CDR2. The CDR3, from cysteine to phenylalanine, totals 15 residues. Only the CDR3 DNA is retained, 45 bases long and in frame from the first base. The cohort consisted of 666 healthy bone marrow donors. All cohort members were sampled while nominally healthy, although unrecorded immune exposures were likely present. The donor tested CMV seropositive, placing the donor among the roughly 300 seropositive members of the cohort. A peripheral blood sample was provided by each donor, and peripheral blood mononuclear cells were used for TCR beta sequencing. Genomic DNA extraction from the blood cell samples was performed with the Qiagen DNeasy Blood Extraction Kit. Study-wide findings and limitations: In a later analysis, TCR association rates were found to vary across HLA loci, with the most associated TCRs seen for DRB1 alleles and the fewest for HLA-C alleles. The presence/absence analyses assumed that sequencing depth was roughly uniform across donors, and that assumption may not be true. Because some donors lacked HLA typing at each locus, the association tests relied only on the typed subset. The authors suggested that the approach could potentially be extended to other disease states and immunological phenotypes. For the cohort, immune exposure information was limited to CMV serostatus. A group of highly shared sequence variants was considered likely to be a technical artifact of the sequencing pipeline. In a later analysis, most CMV-associated TCR beta chains were found to appear HLA-restricted, with HLA associations seemingly driven largely by CMV exposure. A total of 150 or so TCR beta chains were listed by the study as associated with cytomegalovirus. Some IMGT-functional V segments, including TRBV6-2 and TRBV6-3, could not be distinguished by the 87-base-pair reads and were therefore excluded. A few of the identified cytomegalovirus-associated TCR beta chains were confirmed in vitro to be specific for cytomegalovirus antigens. The classifier was reported to diagnose cytomegalovirus status with high specificity and sensitivity in both the original and validation cohorts. Linkage disequilibrium might explain the correlated functional status among segregating V segments, but an unknown experimental factor could not be excluded. When HLA alleles, especially DR and DQ, strongly co-occurred, TCR associations were difficult to assign to individual alleles. Specific HLA alleles were associated with roughly 17,000 TCR beta sequences at a false discovery rate of 0.05 in a later analysis. In a later genetic analysis, a missense DCLRE1C variant was associated with V-gene and J-gene trimming of TCR beta chains, and the association was replicated in an independent cohort. A later analysis reported that several top co-occurrence clusters appeared linked to parvovirus B19, influenza, CMV and Epstein-Barr virus. Because counts were too low, seventeen rarely observed V segments, including chromosome 9 orphons, were excluded from the earlier analysis of roughly 580 of the donors. Compared with equally common non-associated chains, HLA-associated TCR beta chains in a later analysis were more clonally expanded and had lower generation probabilities. Most TCR sequences were seen in very few donors, while some public TCRs were found in many individuals. According to a later genetic analysis, donors in an Asian-associated ancestry cluster had fewer N-insertions in productive TCRs than the approximately 700-donor mean. The cohort was sequenced for TCR beta chains only, and without alpha or paired-chain data the features that could be detected were limited. A further reported finding was that TCR beta sequences accurately predicted the HLA-A and HLA-B alleles for most subjects in the first cohort. In an earlier analysis of about 600 of the donors, most TCR beta V segments appeared in productive rearrangements about 90% or about 30% of the time, broadly matching IMGT annotations.

This receptor was obtained from a man in his thirties or forties in good health and CMV-seropositive. The chain couples TRBV6-5 to TRBJ2-7; the D gene is possibly TRBD1, with 6 bases matching. The sequenced sample was PBMCs. In nucleotide form, the sequence is TGTGCCAGCAGTTATAGGGACACAGGCTCCTACGAGCAGTACTTC. This sequence encodes CASSYRDTGSYEQYF.